This TCR beta chain derives from a study of OX40 agonist ivuxolimab in advanced cancers. On the study more broadly: The dose of intravenous ivuxolimab that patients received every 2 weeks ranged from 0.01 to 10 mg/kg. People in dose escalation had one of these cancers: hepatocellular carcinoma, melanoma, renal cell or head and neck cancer. It was permissible to have had prior anti-PD-1, anti-PD-L1 or anti-CTLA-4 therapy, and approximately 41% had some.

Using immunoSEQ multiplex PCR, the repertoire was profiled, and TCRdb retains in-frame clones only, with some absent. This repertoire shows approximately 60,000 clones, 75% to 85% found once; its top ten account for about 0.75%. Study-level results: CD8+ T cells were the subset that, on average, had more expanded clones than CD4+.

The CDR3 length is 13 residues. The ends were cut back, 4 bases at V and 7 bases at J, with 13 bases in the middle. Germline CDR1 reads SGHTA; CDR2 reads FQGNSA. As for this clone: As yet, its antigen is unknown.

The sample in question was CD4+ or CD8+ T cells sorted from blood, obtained in a trial of the OX40 agonist ivuxolimab. This receptor was identified in an adult with an advanced solid tumor such as melanoma, head and neck, liver or kidney cancer. The rearrangement joins TRBV7-2 to TRBJ1-2; a possible D gene is TRBD1 (5 bases). CDR3 in DNA: TGTGCCAGCAGCTCCACAGGTCCCCTTGGCTACACCTTC. The encoded protein is CASSSTGPLGYTF.